This T cell receptor (beta chain) was profiled in a study of T cell repertoires in cytomegalovirus infection (dated by TCRdb to between 2018 and 2021). General notes on the study: Peptide stimulations targeted recently identified HLA-C-restricted CMV epitopes, whose presentation resists viral immunomodulation, together with well-studied HLA-B-restricted epitopes. Donor HLA type was relevant to the analysis, because carriage of CMV infection together with the matching HLA type was indicated by public TCR beta signatures.

These reads were obtained on an Illumina HiSeq 1500. Through fastp at Q25 and MiXCR, TCRdb rebuilt clones from the public reads, retaining in-frame beta chains. Rows with one shared CDR3 protein collapse into an entry with the most common genes and DNA. The sample contains some 590,000 distinct CDR3 sequences, around 40% of them found a single time. In total, the top ten clones hold about 46% of the sample. The sample's treatment or condition, from its label and the paper: in vitro stimulation with specific CMV peptide epitopes to enrich CMV-specific T cells. This clonotype was recorded a few times. The antigen it binds to is not known. Base qualities are not provided; no much larger clone lies one nucleotide away. What the study reported, not specific to this receptor: Carriers of CMV infection plus the relevant HLA type were discriminated by the cumulative frequency of public TCR beta family members in the study cohort and in an independent roughly 370-donor cohort. The ex vivo response was dominated by HLA-C-restricted CMV-specific TCR beta clonotypes, which also provided the single most frequent clonotype in two of eight donors.

Trimming removed 6 bases from V and 2 bases from J, leaving 18 bases between the germline ends. Its CDR3 holds 16 amino acids, cysteine through phenylalanine. Of all the DNA, just the CDR3 is kept, 48 bases in frame from base 1. Sequences MNHEY (CDR1) and SMNVEV (CDR2) are obtained from the germline V gene (reference sequence). The rearrangement combines TRBV27 with TRBJ2-3; TRBD2 is perhaps the D gene, given 6 matching bases. Sequencing used cultured PBMCs, obtained from culture after CMV antigen stimulation. The receptor comes from a human donor in good health (CMV status not recorded). Some clones in this sample may be carry-over from other donors' samples. The nucleotides read TGTGCCAGCAGATATTATATCGGGGGTTCCACAGATACGCAGTATTTT. Its protein product is CASRYYIGGSTDTQYF.